A single sample gave rise to the 5 T cell receptor beta chains below, sequenced in a study of blood T cell repertoires in COVID-19. TCRdb keeps only in-frame clones here, not all; method: immunoSEQ multiplex PCR. Of 150,000 to 200,000 clones in the sample, roughly 86% were seen once. Sequenced input: PBMCs or T cells enriched from blood (not recorded which). These TCRs come from a woman aged 30 to 39 who had recovered from COVID-19.

The genes are TRBV12-3 or TRBV12-4 and TRBJ2-5; D is undetermined. The CDR3 loop spans 13 amino acids. The ends were cut back, 7 bases at V and 3 bases at J, with 12 bases in the middle. CDR3 sequence reads: CASNTDKKETQYF. In DNA form, the CDR3 reads TGTGCCAGCAACACCGACAAAAAAGAGACCCAGTACTTC.

The rearrangement links TRBV19 to TRBJ2-5; unclear D gene. This CDR3 spans 13 amino acids. Per the germline V gene, CDR1 is LNHDA and CDR2 is SQIVND (reference sequence). With 3 bases removed from V and 5 bases from J, the gap between germline ends came to 10 bases. This CDR3 is CASSMLQMETQYF. Here the CDR3 DNA reads TGTGCCAGTAGTATGCTCCAGATGGAGACCCAGTACTTC.

The rearrangement links TRBV27 to TRBJ2-5; 10 bases are a match to TRBD2. V shed 8 bases, J shed 4 bases, and the junction held 4 bases outside the gene matches. The V gene's germline CDR1 is MNHEY and CDR2 SMNVEV (reference sequence). CDR3 length: 13 amino acids. The chain's CDR3 is CASGLAVGETQYF. The CDR3 coding sequence is TGTGCCAGCGGACTAGCGGTAGGAGAGACCCAGTACTTC.

This chain uses TRBV29-1 with TRBJ2-5; 9 bases align to TRBD1. The germline V gene encodes CDR1 SQVTM and CDR2 ANQGSEA. The V and J ends lost 4 bases and 4 bases, in that order; junction bases with no gene match: 10. The CDR3 covers 15 residues. The CDR3 bases are TGCAGCGTTGTTGCCCCGGGACAGGGAGGAGAGACCCAGTACTTC. Protein: CSVVAPGQGGETQYF.

The V call is TRBV28, the J call TRBJ2-2, with D perhaps TRBD1 (5 bases). Trimming left V 6 bases short and J 3 bases short, with 14 bases between. The CDR3 loop spans 15 amino acids. CDR1 and CDR2 from the germline V gene are MDHEN and SYDVKM. In DNA, the CDR3 is TGTGCCAGCAGCCCTTCGACAGACTACACCGGGGAGCTGTTTTTT. The encoded protein is CASSPSTDYTGELFF.